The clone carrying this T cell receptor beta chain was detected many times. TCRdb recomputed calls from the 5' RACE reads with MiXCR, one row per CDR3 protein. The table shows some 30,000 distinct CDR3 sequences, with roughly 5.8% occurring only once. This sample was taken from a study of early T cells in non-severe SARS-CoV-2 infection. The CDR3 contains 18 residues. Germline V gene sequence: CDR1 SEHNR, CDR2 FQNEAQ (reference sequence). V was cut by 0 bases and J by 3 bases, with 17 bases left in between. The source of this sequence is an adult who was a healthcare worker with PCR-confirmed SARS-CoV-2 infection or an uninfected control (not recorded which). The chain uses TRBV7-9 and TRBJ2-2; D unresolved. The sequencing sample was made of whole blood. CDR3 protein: CASSLAIRFSADTGELFF. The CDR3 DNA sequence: TGTGCCAGCAGCTTAGCGATCCGATTCTCGGCGGACACCGGGGAGCTGTTTTTT.